Listed below are T cell receptor beta chains from one sample, sequenced in a study of blood T cell repertoires in COVID-19. TCRdb's table, derived via immunoSEQ multiplex PCR, lists solely in-frame clones and lacks some. The table shows fewer than 200,000 clones, with 82% occurring only once. Sequencing was done on a sample of peripheral blood. Receptor source: a woman of 80 years or more with acute or convalescent COVID-19. CDR3s include the opening cysteine and the closing phenylalanine or tryptophan. Each record gives: clone size, V gene, D gene, J gene, CDR3 DNA, CDR3 protein. D genes are given only for firm matches. A clone size is listed for some rows: how often the clone was seen (once, few, many), or a class if it is expanded.

>-|TRBV6-6|-|TRBJ1-3
TGTGCCAGCGCAGGGGCATCTGGAAACACCATATATTTT
CASAGASGNTIYF
>-|TRBV3-1/TRBV3-2|-|TRBJ1-4
TGTGCCAGCAGCCAAGGCTTGGGCAGTGAAAAACTGTTTTTT
CASSQGLGSEKLFF
>-|TRBV5-1|TRBD2|TRBJ2-1
TGCGCCAGCAGCTGGGGACTAGCGGACTACAATGAGCAGTTCTTC
CASSWGLADYNEQFF
>-|TRBV2|-|TRBJ1-5
TGTGCCAGCAGTGAAAGGTTTGCGGGGGGCTCCTTTAGCAATCAGCCCCAGCATTTT
CASSERFAGGSFSNQPQHF
>once|TRBV11-3|-|TRBJ1-1
TGTGCCAGCAGCCGATCCGGACAGCACACTGAAGCTTTCTTT
CASSRSGQHTEAFF
>-|TRBV5-1|TRBD1|TRBJ2-1
TGCGCCAGCAGCGCCGGGACAGGGGGCGTGAGCTCCTACAATGAGCAGTTCTTC
CASSAGTGGVSSYNEQFF
>-|TRBV6-6|-|TRBJ2-3
TGTGCCAGCAGTTGGGGCGGCGGAGATACGCAGTATTTT
CASSWGGGDTQYF
>once|TRBV9|-|TRBJ2-3
TGTGCCAGCAGCGGAGACGGAGTCACAGATACGCAGTATTTT
CASSGDGVTDTQYF
>-|TRBV5-1|-|TRBJ1-4
TGCGCCAGCAGCTTGGGGGGACTTGGTGAAAAACTGTTTTTT
CASSLGGLGEKLFF
>-|TRBV18|-|TRBJ1-1
TGTGCCAGCTCTCAATCTTCCAGGGGCGCCACTGAAGCTTTCTTT
CASSQSSRGATEAFF
>-|TRBV9|-|TRBJ1-4
TGTGCCAGCAGCACAAGAACGGGGGAGTATAATGAAAAACTGTTTTTT
CASSTRTGEYNEKLFF
>-|TRBV19|TRBD1|TRBJ1-2
TGTGCCAGTAGTACGGGACAGGGGGCGCATGGCTACACCTTC
CASSTGQGAHGYTF
>-|TRBV4-1|-|TRBJ2-7
TGCGCCAGCAGCCAAGTGAGGGCCGAGGTGAGGGAGCAGTACTTC
CASSQVRAEVREQYF
>-|TRBV5-1|-|TRBJ1-1
TGCGCCAGCAACACCGAACAGGGCCCCTTTGGCACTGAAGCTTTCTTT
CASNTEQGPFGTEAFF
>-|TRBV9|-|TRBJ2-1
TGTGCCAGCAGCGTAGGTAGCGGAGCCTACAATGAGCAGTTCTTC
CASSVGSGAYNEQFF
>-|TRBV5-5|TRBD1|TRBJ1-1
TGTGCCAGCAGCCAAGGACAGGATGGAGCTTTCTTT
CASSQGQDGAFF
>-|TRBV2|-|TRBJ2-4
TGTGCCAGCAGTGGCAGGCACCAGGGAGGGTACTTC
CASSGRHQGGYF
>-|TRBV2|TRBD2|TRBJ2-1
TGTGCCAGCGGGCGGGAGGGCCTCGGCGAGCAGTTCTTC
CASGREGLGEQFF
>few|TRBV27|TRBD2|TRBJ2-1
TGTGCCAGCAGTTTACTAGCGGAATTCAATGAGCAGTTCTTC
CASSLLAEFNEQFF
>-|TRBV29-1|-|TRBJ1-1
TGCAGCGTTGTATTGACATCCACTGAAGCTTTCTTT
CSVVLTSTEAFF
>once|TRBV7-6|-|TRBJ2-1
TGTGCCAGCAGCTTAGCGCCCCGGGACTACAATGAGCAGTTCTTC
CASSLAPRDYNEQFF
>-|TRBV4-3|-|TRBJ2-6
TGCGCCAGCAGCCAAGATGGAGGTCGACTCAGTGGGGCCAACGTCCTGACTTTC
CASSQDGGRLSGANVLTF
>-|TRBV29-1|TRBD1|TRBJ2-7
TGCAGCGTTACGGCCCAGGGACAGGGGGAGCAGTACTTC
CSVTAQGQGEQYF
>-|TRBV6-5|TRBD2|TRBJ2-5
TGTGCCAGCGGGGGGGGACTGCAAGAGACCCAGTACTTC
CASGGGLQETQYF
>once|TRBV4-2|TRBD1|TRBJ1-1
TGTGCCAGCAGCCCGTCACAGGGGATGAACACTGAAGCTTTCTTT
CASSPSQGMNTEAFF
>-|TRBV7-9|TRBD1|TRBJ1-3
TGTGCCAGCAGCCTTCGGGGGACAGCCGGAAACACCATATATTTT
CASSLRGTAGNTIYF
>-|TRBV5-4|-|TRBJ2-1
TGTGCCAGCAGCCGCCAACTAGACAATGAGCAGTTCTTC
CASSRQLDNEQFF
>many|TRBV3-1/TRBV3-2|-|TRBJ1-1
TGTGCCAGCGGACTCGGATCTTTTAACACTGAAGCTTTCTTT
CASGLGSFNTEAFF
>-|TRBV27|TRBD1|TRBJ1-5
TGTGCCAGCAGAGCAGGGGGCCACATACGGAAACAGCCCCAGCATTTT
CASRAGGHIRKQPQHF
>-|TRBV30|-|TRBJ1-4
TGTGCCTGGAGCAGTAATGAAAAACTGTTTTTT
CAWSSNEKLFF
>once|TRBV5-5|TRBD1|TRBJ2-3
TGTGCCAGCAGCACCGCCACAGGGGGCGGCACAGATACGCAGTATTTT
CASSTATGGGTDTQYF
>-|TRBV11-2|-|TRBJ1-1
TGTGCCAGCAGCTTAGAATGGGCTAAAGCTTTCTTT
CASSLEWAKAFF
>few|TRBV9|-|TRBJ1-3
TGTGCCAGCAGTCAGGGCTCTGGAAACACCATATATTTT
CASSQGSGNTIYF
>-|TRBV27|TRBD1|TRBJ2-7
TGTGCCAGCCGACAGGGGAGCTCCTACGAGCAGTACTTC
CASRQGSSYEQYF
>-|TRBV12-3/TRBV12-4|-|TRBJ2-5
TGTGCCAGCAGTCGCGGACAGCAAGAGACCCAGTACTTC
CASSRGQQETQYF
>-|TRBV28|TRBD1|TRBJ2-5
TGTGCCAGCAGTTCCCAACAGGGGGCAGTTGGAGAGACCCAGTACTTC
CASSSQQGAVGETQYF